The clone carrying this TCR beta chain was observed many times. Noted time point: sample taken at primary tumor resection. The donor population consisted of over 55 patients with untreated, early-stage non-small cell lung cancer. Material for sequencing was whole RNA from tumor, nontumor lung or frozen PBMC, left unsorted. The data stem from a study of spatial heterogeneity in lung cancer. The CDR3 loop spans 14 amino acids. Germline-derived CDR1 and CDR2 are DFQATT and SNEGSKA (reference sequence). Trimming left V 5 bases short and J 5 bases short, with 17 bases between. Each TCR cDNA molecule bore a unique molecular identifier. From the 5' RACE reads, TCRdb called clonotypes with MiXCR, one entry per CDR3 protein. The sample has about 48,000 distinct CDR3 sequences; less than 6% are singletons.

This material consisted of PBMCs, taken at surgery. This sequence originates from a male donor with early-stage non-small cell lung cancer. The chain uses TRBV20-1 and TRBJ2-3, with D possibly matching TRBD2 (5 bases). The CDR3 loop reads CSAPGSMGKDTQYF. The CDR3, as DNA: TGCAGTGCTCCGGGGTCCATGGGTAAAGATACGCAGTATTTT.